Below are 28 T cell receptor beta chains sequenced from a single sample in a study of T cell responses to AZD1222 COVID-19 vaccine. The protocol was immunoSEQ multiplex PCR, while the TCRdb copy is restricted to in-frame clones and leaves out a portion. The sample yields 100,000 to 150,000 clones, approximately 91% seen once. Sequences were derived from peripheral blood, sampled 28 days after the second AZD1222 dose. The origin of the receptors is an adult who received the AZD1222 COVID-19 vaccine.

J is TRBJ1-2 and V is TRBV6-5; D uncertain. Trimming removed 2 bases at V and 2 bases at J, with 6 bases between. The CDR3 runs to 13 residues. Germline CDR1 MNHEY, CDR2 SVGAGI. The CDR3 loop reads CASSYDMNYGYTF. CDR3 coding DNA: TGTGCCAGCAGTTACGACATGAACTATGGCTACACCTTC.

The rearrangement uses TRBV27 and TRBJ2-7; the match to TRBD1 covers 10 bases. The CDR3 contains 14 residues. Germline values: CDR1 MNHEY, CDR2 SMNVEV (reference sequence). V was pared by 4 bases and J by 6 bases, with 6 bases of the junction left unmatched. CDR3 in amino acids: CASSSRDRGAEQYF. The CDR3 coding sequence is TGTGCCAGCAGTTCCCGGGACAGGGGTGCCGAGCAGTACTTC.

This clone showed up just a few times. The chain has TRBV5-6 and TRBJ1-1; TRBD1 matches at 8 bases. The CDR3 has 17 residues. Germline assignment: CDR1 SGHDT and CDR2 YYEEEE. V gave up 2 bases and J gave up 1 base; unmatched junction bases: 10. CDR3 sequence (DNA): TGTGCCAGCAGCTTAATTCTGGAGACAGGGGCGAACACTGAAGCTTTCTTT. It is translated as CASSLILETGANTEAFF.

The genes are TRBV28 and TRBJ2-7, with TRBD2 matching over 7 bases. Germline values: CDR1 MDHEN, CDR2 SYDVKM. The CDR3 runs to 16 residues. V trimming: 2 bases; J trimming: 7 bases; junction bases outside the gene matches: 14. The CDR3 DNA sequence: TGTGCCAGCAGTTTACGGGGAGGGGTCATCGCGTGGGAGCAGTACTTC. Encoded protein: CASSLRGGVIAWEQYF.

The chain is built from TRBV25-1 and TRBJ2-7, with 10 bases aligning to TRBD1. Germline V CDR1 and CDR2: MGHDK, SYGVNS. The CDR3 runs 16 residues. V lost 4 bases to trimming and J lost 5 bases; unmatched junction nucleotides: 11. The CDR3 nucleotides read TGTGCCAGCAGTGTAGGTTTGGGACAGGGGTACCACGAGCAGTACTTC. Residues: CASSVGLGQGYHEQYF.

The V and J genes are TRBV24-1 and TRBJ1-2; D is unclear. The germline gives CDR1 KGHDR, CDR2 SFDVKD. The CDR3 sequence is 13 residues long. Trimming removed 3 bases at V and 10 bases at J, with 14 bases between. The CDR3 DNA follows: TGTGCCACCAGTGATCCCAGGACCCTCTCCTACACCTTC. Translating gives CATSDPRTLSYTF.

The chain is built from TRBV29-1 and TRBJ1-1; no reliable D call. CDR1 is SQVTM and CDR2 is ANQGSEA in the germline V gene. CDR3 length equals 11 residues. Trimming removed 5 bases from V and 6 bases from J, with 10 bases in between. The CDR3 loop is CSVRGRSEAFF. As DNA, the CDR3 is TGCAGCGTTAGAGGGCGGTCTGAAGCTTTCTTT.

This chain connects TRBV27 to TRBJ1-2; D is undetermined. Germline-derived CDR1 and CDR2 are MNHEY and SMNVEV (reference sequence). V lost 4 bases and J lost 8, with 17 bases in between. The CDR3 length is 14 residues. The CDR3 sequence: CASSWLGPQGGYTF. The CDR3 bases are TGTGCCAGCAGTTGGTTGGGCCCCCAAGGAGGCTACACCTTC.

CDR3 nucleotide sequence: TGTGCCAGCAGTGGCGAGCGAGCGGGAGGATACGAGCAGTACTTC. Amino acids: CASSGERAGGYEQYF. J is TRBJ2-7 and V is TRBV2; TRBD2 matches 9 bases. Germline V gene data show CDR1 as SNHLY and CDR2 as FYNNEI. The CDR3 length is 15 residues. V shed 4 bases, J shed 4 bases, and the junction held 8 bases outside the gene matches.

The chain uses TRBV4-1 and TRBJ2-3; tentatively, D is TRBD1 (6 bases). The V gene lost 4 bases and the J gene lost 5 bases, with 10 bases spanning the gap. There are 13 residues in the CDR3. Germline CDR1 is MGHRA and CDR2 is YSYEKL. For the CDR3, the DNA is TGCGCCAGCAGCCCGAGGGGGATAGATACGCAGTATTTT. The encoded protein is CASSPRGIDTQYF.

This chain joins TRBV28 and TRBJ2-3; 11 positions match TRBD2. With V trimmed by 5 bases and J by 2 bases, 6 bases remained unmatched. There are 16 residues in the CDR3. In germline, CDR1 is MDHEN, CDR2 SYDVKM. CDR3 amino acids: CASSPSSGRNTDTQYF. The CDR3 coding sequence is TGTGCCAGCAGTCCTTCTAGCGGGAGGAACACAGATACGCAGTATTTT.

J is TRBJ2-1 and V is TRBV6-1, with a weak D call TRBD2 (5 bases). Trimming removed 3 bases at V and 0 bases at J, with 9 bases between. The CDR3 runs 15 residues. CDR1 is MNHNS and CDR2 is SASEGT in the germline V gene. The CDR3 spells CASSEERSSYNEQFF. In DNA form, the CDR3 reads TGTGCCAGCAGTGAGGAGCGGAGCTCCTACAATGAGCAGTTCTTC.

The V call is TRBV5-1, the J call TRBJ1-2; no reliable D call. This CDR3 is 15 amino acids long. The germline V gene has CDR1 SGHRS and CDR2 YFSETQ. Trimming pared 6 bases from V and 2 bases from J, leaving 17 bases between. CDR3 sequence: CASKRDWQQNYGYTF. The CDR3 DNA follows: TGCGCCAGCAAACGGGATTGGCAGCAAAACTATGGCTACACCTTC. The full variable domain, completed using reference TRBV5-1 and TRBJ1-2, is KAGVTQTPRYLIKTRGQQVTLSCSPISGHRSVSWYQQTPGQGLQFLFEYFSETQRNKGNFPGRFSGRQFSNSRSEMNVSTLELGDSALYLCASKRDWQQNYGYTFGSGTRLTVV.

This chain joins TRBV5-1 and TRBJ1-1; D is unresolved. Germline V gene data show CDR1 as SGHRS and CDR2 as YFSETQ. This CDR3 region has 11 residues. V lost 3 bases to trimming and J lost 7 bases, with 7 bases between them. The CDR3 loop is CASSYDGEAFF. In nucleotides, the CDR3 is TGCGCCAGCAGCTACGACGGTGAAGCTTTCTTT. Supplemented by reference TRBV5-1 and TRBJ1-1, the full variable domain reads KAGVTQTPRYLIKTRGQQVTLSCSPISGHRSVSWYQQTPGQGLQFLFEYFSETQRNKGNFPGRFSGRQFSNSRSEMNVSTLELGDSALYLCASSYDGEAFFGQGTRLTVV.

The chain uses TRBV2 and TRBJ1-5; a weak D match, TRBD1 (6 bases). The CDR3 totals 16 residues. The V end lost 6 bases, the J end lost 2 bases, and 17 bases lay between the germline ends. The germline gives CDR1 SNHLY, CDR2 FYNNEI. The CDR3 sequence is CASRQGQSIRNQPQHF. The CDR3 region has the DNA TGTGCCAGCAGGCAGGGACAAAGTATTCGCAATCAGCCCCAGCATTTT.

The chain combines TRBV24-1 with TRBJ2-2, with 10 positions matching TRBD1. The CDR3 runs to 16 residues. Germline V lookup: CDR1 KGHDR, CDR2 SFDVKD. V trimming: 4 bases; J trimming: 8 bases; junction bases outside the gene matches: 9. CDR3 in DNA: TGTGCCACCAGTGAGGGGACAGGGGTCGTTATGGGGGAGCTGTTTTTT. Residues: CATSEGTGVVMGELFF.

This chain connects TRBV5-1 to TRBJ2-1; 9 bases agree with TRBD2. CDR1 is SGHRS, CDR2 YFSETQ, per germline. V gave up 4 bases and J gave up 3 bases; unmatched junction bases: 5. The CDR3 is 15 residues long. In nucleotides, the CDR3 is TGCGCCAGCAGCCCACTAGCGGGCGACTACAATGAGCAGTTCTTC. Its translation: CASSPLAGDYNEQFF.

This sequence joins TRBV10-3 and TRBJ2-3; D call uncertain. From germline, CDR1 is ENHRY and CDR2 SYGVKD. The CDR3 consists of 16 residues. V was shortened by 2 bases and J by 2 bases, with 14 bases between the two germline ends. CDR3 sequence: CAISEPTGIPTDTQYF. The CDR3 bases are TGTGCCATCAGTGAGCCAACTGGGATCCCCACAGATACGCAGTATTTT.

This sequence joins TRBV5-1 and TRBJ2-1; TRBD2 matches 9 bases. Losses at the gene ends were 2 bases for V and 9 bases for J; bases not matched to a gene: 9. This CDR3 is 15 amino acids long. CDR1 and CDR2 (germline): SGHRS, YFSETQ. The CDR3 reads CASSFSASGKVEQFF. CDR3 in DNA: TGCGCCAGCAGCTTTTCGGCTAGCGGGAAGGTTGAGCAGTTCTTC. The complete variable domain, with remaining parts taken from reference TRBV5-1 and TRBJ2-1, reads KAGVTQTPRYLIKTRGQQVTLSCSPISGHRSVSWYQQTPGQGLQFLFEYFSETQRNKGNFPGRFSGRQFSNSRSEMNVSTLELGDSALYLCASSFSASGKVEQFFGPGTRLTVL.

The chain has TRBV5-4 and TRBJ2-7; TRBD1 might be the D (5 bases). The CDR3 runs to 16 residues. The V end was cut by 4 bases, the J end by 0 bases, with 17 bases between. Germline CDR1 reads SGHNT; CDR2 reads YYREEE (reference sequence). The CDR3 protein is CASSLEGARSSYEQYF. In DNA form, the CDR3 reads TGTGCCAGCAGCCTGGAAGGGGCAAGAAGCTCCTACGAGCAGTACTTC.

The gene calls are TRBV6-5 and TRBJ2-1, with TRBD1 identical over 7 bases. V gave up 6 bases and J gave up 3 bases; unmatched junction bases: 8. The CDR3 has 15 amino acids. Per the germline V gene, CDR1 is MNHEY and CDR2 is SVGAGI. The CDR3 DNA reads TGTGCCAGCAGCCGCGACAGGGCAAACTACAATGAGCAGTTCTTC. This encodes CASSRDRANYNEQFF.

The chain uses TRBV5-1 and TRBJ2-2; perhaps TRBD2 as D (5 bases). With 4 bases removed from V and 6 bases from J, the gap between germline ends came to 16 bases. Germline CDR1 reads SGHRS; CDR2 reads YFSETQ. The CDR3 runs 15 residues. CDR3 nucleotides: TGCGCCAGCAGCGACCGGCCGCGGGCGTCCGGGGAGCTGTTTTTT. Translating it yields CASSDRPRASGELFF.

This rearrangement joins TRBV5-1 to TRBJ1-1; D not resolved. CDR3 length equals 13 residues. Looked up from germline, CDR1 is SGHRS and CDR2 is YFSETQ. Trimming stripped 6 bases from V and 2 bases from J, with 11 bases between. Written as DNA, the CDR3 is TGCGCCAGCACCCTACAGTTTAACACTGAAGCTTTCTTT. Protein sequence: CASTLQFNTEAFF.

The rearrangement uses TRBV5-1 and TRBJ1-2, with D unclear. The germline V and J ends were trimmed by 0 bases and 6 bases, with 15 bases remaining between them. The CDR3 contains 15 residues. CDR1 SGHRS and CDR2 YFSETQ come from the germline V gene. The CDR3 DNA reads TGCGCCAGCAGCTTGGGTAGTAGAGGGTCGGATGGCTACACCTTC. This sequence encodes CASSLGSRGSDGYTF.

The chain recombines TRBV19 with TRBJ1-3, with D uncertain. CDR3 length equals 17 residues. With 6 bases removed from V and 0 bases from J, the gap between germline ends came to 18 bases. The germline V gene has CDR1 LNHDA and CDR2 SQIVND (reference sequence). CDR3 DNA: TGTGCCAGTAGCCCGGATAGGGAGGGTTTCTCTGGAAACACCATATATTTT. As protein: CASSPDREGFSGNTIYF. Full variable domain (outside the CDR3, taken from reference TRBV19 and TRBJ1-3): DGGITQSPKYLFRKEGQNVTLSCEQNLNHDAMYWYRQDPGQGLRLIYYSQIVNDFQKGDIAEGYSVSREKKESFPLTVTSAQKNPTAFYLCASSPDREGFSGNTIYFGEGSWLTVV.

The V call is TRBV29-1, the J call TRBJ1-2, with D perhaps TRBD1 (5 bases). CDR3 size: 13 residues. Germline V CDR1 and CDR2: SQVTM, ANQGSEA. The V end lost 3 bases, the J end lost 3 bases, and 11 bases lay between the germline ends. The CDR3 reads CSVDPGTYYGYTF. The CDR3 DNA follows: TGCAGCGTTGACCCCGGGACCTACTATGGCTACACCTTC.

The DNA for the CDR3 is TGTGCCAGCAGCTTGCTCCCTAGCGGCCAAGAGACCCAGTACTTC. Protein sequence: CASSLLPSGQETQYF. The V gene is TRBV5-6, the J gene TRBJ2-5, with 7 bases aligning to TRBD2. The junction had 4 bases not matched to a gene; V was cut back by 1 base and J by 1 base. Germline V gene data show CDR1 as SGHDT and CDR2 as YYEEEE. CDR3 length: 15 residues.

The genes are TRBV4-1 and TRBJ2-7; 11 nucleotides line up with TRBD2. V shed 5 bases and J 2 bases; nucleotides not matched to a gene: 8. In germline, CDR1 is MGHRA, CDR2 YSYEKL. This CDR3 has 16 amino acids. The CDR3 DNA reads TGCGCCAGCAGCGCCGCAATTAGCGGGAGGGCCTACGAGCAGTACTTC. It codes for CASSAAISGRAYEQYF.